This T cell receptor (beta chain) was found in a study of Ad26.COV2.S vaccination and SARS-CoV-2 variants. In the study overall: The donor participated in the COV1001 trial, in its Ad26.COV2.S arm.

Sample treatment: some 19 received Ad26.COV2.S at low or high dose, single or two shots; about five received placebo; per-sample allocation not given. Each sample was drawn 63 days after the first injection (of vaccine or placebo). Donor was an adult aged 18-55 years in Boston. Profiling relied on immunoSEQ multiplex PCR, and the TCRdb table lists in-frame clones only, not all of them. The profile shows more than 300,000 clones, around 84% of them singletons. The TCR originated in a person between 18 and 59 years old who received the Ad26.COV2.S COVID-19 vaccine or a placebo. The sequencing used peripheral blood, collected in a trial of Ad26.COV2.S vaccine versus placebo.

The CDR3 loop is CATSDLSGGRETQYF. The CDR3 DNA follows: TGTGCCACCAGTGATTTAAGCGGGGGGAGAGAGACCCAGTACTTC. The chain couples TRBV24-1 to TRBJ2-5, with 9 bases lining up with TRBD2. This CDR3 is 15 amino acids long. V shed 1 base, J shed 4 bases, and the junction held 3 bases outside the gene matches. Germline lookup yields CDR1 KGHDR and CDR2 SFDVKD.